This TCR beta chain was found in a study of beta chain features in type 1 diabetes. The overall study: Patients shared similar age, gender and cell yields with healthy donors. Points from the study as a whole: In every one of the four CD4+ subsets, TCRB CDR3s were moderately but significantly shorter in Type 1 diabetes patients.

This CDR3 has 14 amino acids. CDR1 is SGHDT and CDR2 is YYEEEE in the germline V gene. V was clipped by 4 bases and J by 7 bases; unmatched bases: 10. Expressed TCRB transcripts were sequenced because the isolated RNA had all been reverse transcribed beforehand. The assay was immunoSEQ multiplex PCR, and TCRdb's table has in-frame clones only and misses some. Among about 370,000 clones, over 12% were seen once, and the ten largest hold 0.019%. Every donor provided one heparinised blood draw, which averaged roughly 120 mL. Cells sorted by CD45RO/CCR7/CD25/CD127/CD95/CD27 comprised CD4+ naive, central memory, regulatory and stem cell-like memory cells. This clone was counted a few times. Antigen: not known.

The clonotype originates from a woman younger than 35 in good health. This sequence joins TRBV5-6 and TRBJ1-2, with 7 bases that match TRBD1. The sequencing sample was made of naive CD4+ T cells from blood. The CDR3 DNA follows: TGTGCCAGCAGCCGTTCAGGGGGAAGGGGTGGCTACACCTTC. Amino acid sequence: CASSRSGGRGGYTF.